The rows below give T cell receptor beta chains drawn from one sample of a study of OX40 agonist ivuxolimab in advanced cancers. Generated by immunoSEQ multiplex PCR, the TCRdb table keeps only in-frame clones and is missing some. The table records about 59,000 clones, 92% of them present only once. Sequenced here: CD4+ or CD8+ T cells sorted from blood, sampled in a trial of the OX40 agonist ivuxolimab. The receptors were sampled from an adult with an advanced solid tumor such as melanoma, head and neck, liver or kidney cancer. Both conserved end residues are part of each CDR3. D genes are given only for firm matches. Only part of the rows carry a size: once, few, many, or a class if the clone is expanded.

clone_size: .
d_call: .
v_call: TRBV7-7
j_call: TRBJ2-3
cdr3_nt: TGTGCTAGCAGCTCCTACATCACAGATACGCAGTATTTT
cdr3_aa: CASSSYITDTQYF

clone_size: once
d_call: .
v_call: TRBV28
j_call: TRBJ2-1
cdr3_nt: TGTGCCAGCAGTTTTGTAGGTAGGAGCTCCTACAATGAGCAGTTCTTC
cdr3_aa: CASSFVGRSSYNEQFF

clone_size: .
d_call: .
v_call: TRBV4-3
j_call: TRBJ1-4
cdr3_nt: TGCGCCAGCGCCCCCGTGGACGGGAGGGACGAAAAACTGTTTTTT
cdr3_aa: CASAPVDGRDEKLFF

clone_size: .
d_call: TRBD1
v_call: TRBV28
j_call: TRBJ2-2
cdr3_nt: TGTGCCAGCAGTTTTCGACAGGGTAACACCGGGGAGCTGTTTTTT
cdr3_aa: CASSFRQGNTGELFF

clone_size: .
d_call: TRBD1
v_call: TRBV5-4
j_call: TRBJ1-3
cdr3_nt: TGTGCCAGCAGCTGGGACAGGGCGGGAAACACCATATATTTT
cdr3_aa: CASSWDRAGNTIYF

clone_size: .
d_call: .
v_call: TRBV9
j_call: TRBJ2-1
cdr3_nt: TGTGCCAGCAGCCCCTGGTTCGGAGGCCACAATGAGCAGTTCTTC
cdr3_aa: CASSPWFGGHNEQFF

clone_size: .
d_call: TRBD1
v_call: TRBV28
j_call: TRBJ1-5
cdr3_nt: TGTGCCAGCACACAAACCGGGACAGGGGTTCTTTTAGGGCAGCCCCAGCATTTT
cdr3_aa: CASTQTGTGVLLGQPQHF

clone_size: .
d_call: TRBD2
v_call: TRBV6-4
j_call: TRBJ2-3
cdr3_nt: TGTGCCAGCAGTCAGGCGGGGGTGATCACAGATACGCAGTATTTT
cdr3_aa: CASSQAGVITDTQYF

clone_size: .
d_call: .
v_call: TRBV14
j_call: TRBJ1-1
cdr3_nt: TGTGCCAGCAGCCCCCCAGTTTTCACTGAAGCTTTCTTT
cdr3_aa: CASSPPVFTEAFF

clone_size: .
d_call: TRBD1
v_call: TRBV7-9
j_call: TRBJ1-1
cdr3_nt: TGTGCCAGCAGCTTCGGAGGGGGCCTGGAAGCTTTCTTT
cdr3_aa: CASSFGGGLEAFF

clone_size: .
d_call: .
v_call: TRBV4-1
j_call: TRBJ1-2
cdr3_nt: TGCGCCAGCAGCCGGAGCCTCGGGGCTGCCTATGGCTACACCTTC
cdr3_aa: CASSRSLGAAYGYTF

clone_size: once
d_call: .
v_call: TRBV19
j_call: TRBJ1-5
cdr3_nt: TGTGCCAGTAGTATTGACGGCAGCCTCAATCAGCCCCAGCATTTT
cdr3_aa: CASSIDGSLNQPQHF

clone_size: .
d_call: .
v_call: TRBV20-1
j_call: TRBJ1-2
cdr3_nt: TGCAGTGCTAGCCAGTCACACACCTTC
cdr3_aa: CSASQSHTF

clone_size: .
d_call: TRBD1
v_call: TRBV12-5
j_call: TRBJ1-5
cdr3_nt: TGTGCTAGTGGTCGCGACAGGGCAAGGAATCAGCCCCAGCATTTT
cdr3_aa: CASGRDRARNQPQHF

clone_size: .
d_call: TRBD1
v_call: TRBV9
j_call: TRBJ1-1
cdr3_nt: TGTGCCAGCAGCCCCACGACAGGGATGAACACTGAAGCTTTCTTT
cdr3_aa: CASSPTTGMNTEAFF

clone_size: .
d_call: .
v_call: TRBV30
j_call: TRBJ2-1
cdr3_nt: TGTGCCTGGAGTGTAATGGACAGCGATTACAATGAGCAGTTCTTC
cdr3_aa: CAWSVMDSDYNEQFF

clone_size: .
d_call: TRBD2
v_call: TRBV28
j_call: TRBJ2-1
cdr3_nt: TGTGCCAGCAGTTTAGTAGCGGGGGGGAACAATGAGCAGTTCTTC
cdr3_aa: CASSLVAGGNNEQFF

clone_size: .
d_call: .
v_call: TRBV9
j_call: TRBJ2-1
cdr3_nt: TGTGCCAGCAGCGTAGCGGGGGTGATGATCGAGGAGCAGTTCTTC
cdr3_aa: CASSVAGVMIEEQFF

clone_size: .
d_call: .
v_call: TRBV9
j_call: TRBJ1-2
cdr3_nt: TGTGCCAGCAGCGGGGTTCCCTATGGCTACACCTTC
cdr3_aa: CASSGVPYGYTF

clone_size: .
d_call: .
v_call: TRBV5-1
j_call: TRBJ2-3
cdr3_nt: TGCGCCAGCAGCTTCAGCACAGATACGCAGTATTTT
cdr3_aa: CASSFSTDTQYF

clone_size: .
d_call: .
v_call: TRBV7-8
j_call: TRBJ1-2
cdr3_nt: TGTGCCAGCAGTTATCAAGCTAACTATGGCTACACCTTC
cdr3_aa: CASSYQANYGYTF

clone_size: .
d_call: TRBD1
v_call: TRBV11-2
j_call: TRBJ1-1
cdr3_nt: TGTGCCAGCAGCCGCAACGTAATTGGGGACAGGGGTAAAAACACTGAAGCTTTCTTT
cdr3_aa: CASSRNVIGDRGKNTEAFF

clone_size: .
d_call: TRBD2
v_call: TRBV6-4
j_call: TRBJ2-1
cdr3_nt: TGTGCCAGCAGTCCTAGCGGGATCTCCTACAATGAGCAGTTCTTC
cdr3_aa: CASSPSGISYNEQFF

clone_size: .
d_call: .
v_call: TRBV4-1
j_call: TRBJ1-5
cdr3_nt: TGCGCCAGCAGCCATCCGGGACTTGCGAATCAGCCCCAGCATTTT
cdr3_aa: CASSHPGLANQPQHF

clone_size: .
d_call: .
v_call: TRBV11-2
j_call: TRBJ1-2
cdr3_nt: TGTGCCAGCAGCTTAGGACCGAACTATGGCTACACCTTC
cdr3_aa: CASSLGPNYGYTF

clone_size: .
d_call: TRBD2
v_call: TRBV7-6
j_call: TRBJ2-1
cdr3_nt: TGTGCCAGCAGCTTAGTAACTAGCGGGGCCCAGGAGCAGTTCTTC
cdr3_aa: CASSLVTSGAQEQFF

clone_size: .
d_call: .
v_call: TRBV6-6
j_call: TRBJ2-4
cdr3_nt: TGTGCCAGCAGGCGCTTAGCGGCACAAAACATTCAGTACTTC
cdr3_aa: CASRRLAAQNIQYF

clone_size: .
d_call: .
v_call: TRBV19
j_call: TRBJ1-2
cdr3_nt: TGTGCCAGTAGGAGCGGAAGCTATGGCTACACCTTC
cdr3_aa: CASRSGSYGYTF

clone_size: .
d_call: .
v_call: TRBV11-1
j_call: TRBJ2-7
cdr3_nt: TGTGCCAGCAGCCTCGCGGGGGCTGAGCAGTACTTC
cdr3_aa: CASSLAGAEQYF

clone_size: once
d_call: .
v_call: TRBV30
j_call: TRBJ1-3
cdr3_nt: TGTGCCTGGAGTAGGGGCGGAAACACCATATATTTT
cdr3_aa: CAWSRGGNTIYF

clone_size: .
d_call: TRBD2
v_call: TRBV29-1
j_call: TRBJ2-1
cdr3_nt: TGCAGCGTTGAAGCGCGAGTGACTAGCGGCTACAATGAGCAGTTCTTC
cdr3_aa: CSVEARVTSGYNEQFF

clone_size: once
d_call: .
v_call: TRBV29-1
j_call: TRBJ1-1
cdr3_nt: TGCAGCGTTGCGGGAACGGACATATCCCACACTGAAGCTTTCTTT
cdr3_aa: CSVAGTDISHTEAFF

clone_size: .
d_call: TRBD1
v_call: TRBV28
j_call: TRBJ1-4
cdr3_nt: TGTGCCAGCACCGCGGACAGGGGGCGATATGAAAAACTGTTTTTT
cdr3_aa: CASTADRGRYEKLFF

clone_size: .
d_call: .
v_call: TRBV7-9
j_call: TRBJ1-3
cdr3_nt: TGTGCCAGCAGCCCATCGTCTGACCGCTACTCTGGAAACACCATATATTTT
cdr3_aa: CASSPSSDRYSGNTIYF

clone_size: .
d_call: .
v_call: TRBV5-6
j_call: TRBJ1-1
cdr3_nt: TGTGCCAGCAGCTTCAAGGGAGGGGGCACTGAAGCTTTCTTT
cdr3_aa: CASSFKGGGTEAFF

clone_size: .
d_call: .
v_call: TRBV27
j_call: TRBJ1-1
cdr3_nt: TGTGCCAGCAGATGGGGGCGCGGGAACACTGAAGCTTTCTTT
cdr3_aa: CASRWGRGNTEAFF

clone_size: .
d_call: TRBD1
v_call: TRBV6-1
j_call: TRBJ2-3
cdr3_nt: TGTGCCAGCAGTGAAAGGACAGGGGGAGAAGCAGATACGCAGTATTTT
cdr3_aa: CASSERTGGEADTQYF

clone_size: .
d_call: .
v_call: TRBV19
j_call: TRBJ1-5
cdr3_nt: TGTGCCAGTAGTATTGGGTACGCGGCCTCGGCCCAGCATTTT
cdr3_aa: CASSIGYAASAQHF

clone_size: .
d_call: .
v_call: TRBV4-2
j_call: TRBJ1-3
cdr3_nt: TGTGCCAGCGCCCGGGGGATGGGAAACACCATATATTTT
cdr3_aa: CASARGMGNTIYF

clone_size: .
d_call: .
v_call: TRBV20-1
j_call: TRBJ1-1
cdr3_nt: TGCAGTGCTAGGGGAAGTATGGAAGCTTTCTTT
cdr3_aa: CSARGSMEAFF

clone_size: .
d_call: .
v_call: TRBV7-9
j_call: TRBJ2-3
cdr3_nt: TGTGCCAGCAGCCCCGCCGCCGCGGGAGATACGCAGTATTTT
cdr3_aa: CASSPAAAGDTQYF

clone_size: .
d_call: .
v_call: TRBV19
j_call: TRBJ2-1
cdr3_nt: TGTGCCAGTAGTATAGAACAGGGTCGTACCTACAATGAGCAGTTCTTC
cdr3_aa: CASSIEQGRTYNEQFF

clone_size: .
d_call: .
v_call: TRBV1
j_call: TRBJ2-7
cdr3_nt: TGCACCAGCAGCCACTGGGACTTCGTGACCTACGAGCAGTACTTC
cdr3_aa: CTSSHWDFVTYEQYF

clone_size: .
d_call: .
v_call: TRBV9
j_call: TRBJ2-2
cdr3_nt: TGTGCCAGCAGCGTAGCCCACACCGGGGAGCTGTTTTTT
cdr3_aa: CASSVAHTGELFF

clone_size: .
d_call: .
v_call: TRBV7-5
j_call: TRBJ2-7
cdr3_nt: TGTGCCAGAAGCTCCCGAGACACCAGGGGGCGCTGGGAGCAGTACTTC
cdr3_aa: CARSSRDTRGRWEQYF

clone_size: .
d_call: .
v_call: TRBV6-6
j_call: TRBJ1-6
cdr3_nt: TGTGCCAGCAGTACGGGGATTTATAATTCACCCCTCCACTTT
cdr3_aa: CASSTGIYNSPLHF

clone_size: .
d_call: .
v_call: TRBV4-2
j_call: TRBJ2-1
cdr3_nt: TGTGCCAGCAGCCAAGAATGGGGGAACGATGAGCAGTTCTTC
cdr3_aa: CASSQEWGNDEQFF

clone_size: .
d_call: .
v_call: TRBV5-6
j_call: TRBJ2-3
cdr3_nt: TGTGCCAGCAGCTTGGTAAGGGTTACTAGCACAGATACGCAGTATTTT
cdr3_aa: CASSLVRVTSTDTQYF

clone_size: .
d_call: .
v_call: TRBV21-1
j_call: TRBJ1-3
cdr3_nt: TGTGCCAGCAGCAAAGCCCCACAACGACGGTCGTGGAAAGGAAACACCATATATTTT
cdr3_aa: CASSKAPQRRSWKGNTIYF

clone_size: .
d_call: .
v_call: TRBV6-5
j_call: TRBJ2-1
cdr3_nt: TGTGCCAGCAGTTACTTTGATTTACAGGGATCTGAGCAGTTCTTC
cdr3_aa: CASSYFDLQGSEQFF

clone_size: .
d_call: .
v_call: TRBV28
j_call: TRBJ1-5
cdr3_nt: TGTGCCAGCAGTTTAAGAGGGGACTATAGCAATCAGCCCCAGCATTTT
cdr3_aa: CASSLRGDYSNQPQHF

clone_size: .
d_call: TRBD1
v_call: TRBV25-1
j_call: TRBJ2-7
cdr3_nt: TGTGCCAGCAGTGAGGCGGGACAGGGGGCGCGTGGGGAGCAGTACTTC
cdr3_aa: CASSEAGQGARGEQYF

clone_size: .
d_call: .
v_call: TRBV5-3
j_call: TRBJ1-2
cdr3_nt: TGTGCCAGAAGCCAAAGGGCCGTCTATGGCTACACCTTC
cdr3_aa: CARSQRAVYGYTF

clone_size: .
d_call: .
v_call: TRBV7-8
j_call: TRBJ2-7
cdr3_nt: TGTGCCAGCAGCTTGGTAGCGTTGGGGGAGCAGTACTTC
cdr3_aa: CASSLVALGEQYF

clone_size: .
d_call: .
v_call: TRBV30
j_call: TRBJ2-1
cdr3_nt: TGTGCCTGCAGACCATCCCGTAATGAGCAGTTCTTC
cdr3_aa: CACRPSRNEQFF

clone_size: .
d_call: .
v_call: TRBV28
j_call: TRBJ2-1
cdr3_nt: TGTGCCACTAGGACCGGGGCTAGCTCCTACAATGAGCAGTTCTTC
cdr3_aa: CATRTGASSYNEQFF

clone_size: .
d_call: .
v_call: TRBV4-1
j_call: TRBJ1-5
cdr3_nt: TGCGCCAGCAGCCAAGATCGTGGTCAGCCCCAGCATTTT
cdr3_aa: CASSQDRGQPQHF

clone_size: .
d_call: TRBD1
v_call: TRBV6-5
j_call: TRBJ2-7
cdr3_nt: TGTGCCAGCAGTGAACCGGGACAGGGGTACGAGCAGTACTTC
cdr3_aa: CASSEPGQGYEQYF